The subject of this entry is one T cell receptor (beta chain). The antigen is undetermined. The sample is drawn from a study of T cell responses to AZD1222 COVID-19 vaccine. Across the whole study: Second-dose schedules of about 4 or about 12 weeks were combined.

Trimming at V came to 8 bases and at J to 6 bases, leaving 4 bases not matched to a gene. CDR3 length equals 11 residues. Germline V lookup: CDR1 LNHDA, CDR2 SQIVND (reference sequence). Study-level results: The repertoires were collected only after the peak T cell response. Reportedly, nearly half the spike-specific TCRs target unmutated variant regions. Spike was spanned by vaccine-associated CD4 TCRs, which were dominant at 160-218 and 743-854.

TCRdb keeps only in-frame clones here, not all; method: immunoSEQ multiplex PCR. Counted here are 100,000 to 150,000 clones, around nine tenths occurring once; the ten biggest clones make up roughly 5.4%. V usage is TRBV19 and J usage is TRBJ2-7; 7 bases align to TRBD1. The sequence derives from an adult in good health. The source was peripheral blood, collected on day 0 of AZD1222 vaccination. The CDR3 reads CASGQAGEQYF. The CDR3 region has the DNA TGTGCCAGTGGACAGGCGGGCGAGCAGTACTTC.